These 9 T cell receptor beta chains originate from one sample sequenced in a study of shared clonotypes between healthy human individuals. Method: immunoSEQ multiplex PCR; TCRdb's copy keeps in-frame clones and lacks some. Counted here are about 2.3 million clones, 85% to 95% occurring once; the ten biggest clones make up about 0.39%. The sequenced sample was naive CD4+ T cells from PBMCs. Subset here: CD45RA+ positively selected. These receptors were collected from a young man in good health. Some clones in this sample may be carry-over from other donors' samples.

The chain couples TRBV15 to TRBJ2-3; 7 bases align to TRBD2. The V gene end was trimmed by 2 bases and the J gene end by 3 bases; junction bases not matched to a gene: 14. Germline V gene sequence: CDR1 LNHNV, CDR2 YYDKDF (reference sequence). The CDR3 sequence is 18 residues long. The CDR3 nucleotides are TGTGCCACCAGCAGACCCGGTACTAGCGTTTCAAGGACAGATACGCAGTATTTT. This codes for CATSRPGTSVSRTDTQYF. The whole variable domain, remainder taken from reference TRBV15 and TRBJ2-3, is DAMVIQNPRYQVTQFGKPVTLSCSQTLNHNVMYWYQQKSSQAPKLLFHYYDKDFNNEADTPDNFQSRRPNTSFCFLDIRSPGLGDTAMYLCATSRPGTSVSRTDTQYFGPGTRLTVL.

The chain links TRBV28 to TRBJ2-7, with 7 nucleotides matching TRBD2. Germline-derived CDR1 and CDR2 are MDHEN and SYDVKM. The CDR3 is 14 amino acids. V dropped 6 bases and J dropped 0; count of bases not matched to a gene: 5. CDR3 DNA sequence: TGTGCCAGCAGGCCTAGCGGAAGCTCCTACGAGCAGTACTTC. Translation gives CASRPSGSSYEQYF.

This CDR3 reads CASSREVAGDLGETQYF. The DNA of the CDR3 is TGCGCCAGCAGTCGGGAGGTGGCGGGAGACTTGGGGGAGACCCAGTACTTC. This sequence joins TRBV5-1 and TRBJ2-5; TRBD2 matches 7 bases. V lost 5 bases and J lost 5; bases outside the gene matches: 18. The CDR3 contains 17 residues. The germline gives CDR1 SGHRS, CDR2 YFSETQ. Using reference TRBV5-1 and TRBJ2-5 for the parts outside the CDR3, the full variable domain is KAGVTQTPRYLIKTRGQQVTLSCSPISGHRSVSWYQQTPGQGLQFLFEYFSETQRNKGNFPGRFSGRQFSNSRSEMNVSTLELGDSALYLCASSREVAGDLGETQYFGPGTRLLVL.

The V gene is TRBV27, the J gene TRBJ2-2; unclear D gene. With 3 bases removed from V and 3 bases from J, the gap between germline ends came to 20 bases. Germline CDR1 is MNHEY and CDR2 is SMNVEV (reference sequence). This CDR3 region has 18 residues. CDR3 bases: TGTGCCAGCAGTTTTATCGGACGCTTAACGCCTCACACCGGGGAGCTGTTTTTT. As protein: CASSFIGRLTPHTGELFF.

The V gene is TRBV21-1, the J gene TRBJ2-3; TRBD2 is the table's D call and was not checked against the DNA. TRBV21-1 is assigned pseudogene status. The CDR3 totals 15 residues. CDR3 loop: CASDVETARTDTQYF. The CDR3 nucleotides read TGTGCCAGCGACGTGGAGACGGCTCGCACAGATACGCAGTATTTT.

As for this clone: The same CDR3 also results from other DNA sequences found in this sample. The chain carries TRBV15 and TRBJ2-7; TRBD2 matches at 8 bases. The trim removed 1 base at V and 3 bases at J, leaving 2 bases unmatched. The CDR3 has 14 residues. Looked up from germline, CDR1 is LNHNV and CDR2 is YYDKDF (reference sequence). The CDR3 bases are TGTGCCACCAGCAGAGGTACTAGCGGCTACGAGCAGTACTTC. Protein product: CATSRGTSGYEQYF.

J is TRBJ2-5 and V is TRBV5-1; no firm D call. CDR1 is SGHRS and CDR2 is YFSETQ in the germline V gene. V lost 0 bases and J lost 5, with 11 bases in between. This CDR3 has 14 residues. CDR3 sequence: CASSLGVIGETQYF. The CDR3 DNA reads TGCGCCAGCAGCTTGGGAGTAATCGGGGAGACCCAGTACTTC. Full variable domain (outside the CDR3, taken from reference TRBV5-1 and TRBJ2-5): KAGVTQTPRYLIKTRGQQVTLSCSPISGHRSVSWYQQTPGQGLQFLFEYFSETQRNKGNFPGRFSGRQFSNSRSEMNVSTLELGDSALYLCASSLGVIGETQYFGPGTRLLVL.

J is TRBJ2-7 and V is TRBV5-1, with 11 bases identical to TRBD2. With 4 bases clipped from V and 1 base from J, the junction kept 4 bases outside the gene matches. The CDR3 length is 15 residues. Germline V gene sequence: CDR1 SGHRS, CDR2 YFSETQ. CDR3 bases: TGCGCCAGCAGCCGTAGCGGGAGGGGATCCTACGAGCAGTACTTC. Its protein is CASSRSGRGSYEQYF. Drawing the rest from reference TRBV5-1 and TRBJ2-7, the complete variable domain is KAGVTQTPRYLIKTRGQQVTLSCSPISGHRSVSWYQQTPGQGLQFLFEYFSETQRNKGNFPGRFSGRQFSNSRSEMNVSTLELGDSALYLCASSRSGRGSYEQYFGPGTRLTVT.

This chain uses TRBV30 with TRBJ2-1, with unresolved D. The CDR3 runs to 11 residues. Germline V lookup: CDR1 GTSNPN, CDR2 SVGIG (reference sequence). Trimming cost V 2 bases and J 10 bases, with 9 bases left between them. The CDR3 DNA sequence: TGTGCCTGGAGTCTTGTGTTAGAGCAGTTCTTC. Protein product: CAWSLVLEQFF.